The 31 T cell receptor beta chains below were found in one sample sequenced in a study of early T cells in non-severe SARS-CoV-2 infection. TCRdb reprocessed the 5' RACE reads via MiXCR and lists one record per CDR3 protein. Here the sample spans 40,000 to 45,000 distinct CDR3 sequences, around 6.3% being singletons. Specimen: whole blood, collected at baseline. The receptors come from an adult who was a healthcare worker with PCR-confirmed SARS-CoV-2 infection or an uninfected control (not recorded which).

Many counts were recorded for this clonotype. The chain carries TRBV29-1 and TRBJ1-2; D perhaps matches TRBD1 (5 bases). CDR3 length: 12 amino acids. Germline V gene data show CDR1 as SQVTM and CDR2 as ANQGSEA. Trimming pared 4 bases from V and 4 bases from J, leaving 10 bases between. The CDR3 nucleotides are TGCAGCGTTGTATCAGGGACCTATGGCTACACCTTC. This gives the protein CSVVSGTYGYTF.

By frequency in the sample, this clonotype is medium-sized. In nucleotides, the CDR3 is TGCGCCAGCATCAAAGGCGGGGGTGGCTACACCTTC. It yields the protein CASIKGGGGYTF. The chain employs TRBV10-2 and TRBJ1-2, with D perhaps matching TRBD1 (5 bases). Germline V CDR1 and CDR2: WSHSY, SAAADI. The CDR3 is 12 amino acids. V gave up 7 bases and J gave up 7 bases, with 13 bases separating them.

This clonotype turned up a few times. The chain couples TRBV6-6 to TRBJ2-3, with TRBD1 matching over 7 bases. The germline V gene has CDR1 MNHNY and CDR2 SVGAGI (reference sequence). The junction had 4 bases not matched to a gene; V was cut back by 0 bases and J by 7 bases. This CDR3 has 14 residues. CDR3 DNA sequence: TGTGCCAGCAGTTACTCGGGACAGTCCAATACGCAGTATTTT. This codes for CASSYSGQSNTQYF.

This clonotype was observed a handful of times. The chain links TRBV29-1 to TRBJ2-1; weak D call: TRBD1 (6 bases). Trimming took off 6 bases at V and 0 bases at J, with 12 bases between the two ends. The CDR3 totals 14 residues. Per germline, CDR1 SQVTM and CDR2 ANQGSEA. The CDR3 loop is CSVPGTSSYNEQFF. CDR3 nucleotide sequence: TGCAGCGTCCCCGGGACAAGCTCCTACAATGAGCAGTTCTTC.

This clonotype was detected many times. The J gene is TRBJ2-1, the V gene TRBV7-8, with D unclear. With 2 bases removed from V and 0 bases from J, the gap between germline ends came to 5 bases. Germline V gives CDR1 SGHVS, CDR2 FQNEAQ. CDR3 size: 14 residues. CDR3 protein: CASSLTSSYNEQFF. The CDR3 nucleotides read TGTGCCAGCAGCTTAACGAGCTCCTACAATGAGCAGTTCTTC.

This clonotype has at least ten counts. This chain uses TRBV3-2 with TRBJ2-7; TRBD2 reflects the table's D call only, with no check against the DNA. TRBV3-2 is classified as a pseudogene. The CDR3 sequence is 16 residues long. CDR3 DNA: TGTGCCAGCAGCCACGGACTAGCGGGGGACCTCCTAGTTGGGTACTTC. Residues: CASSHGLAGDLLVGYF.

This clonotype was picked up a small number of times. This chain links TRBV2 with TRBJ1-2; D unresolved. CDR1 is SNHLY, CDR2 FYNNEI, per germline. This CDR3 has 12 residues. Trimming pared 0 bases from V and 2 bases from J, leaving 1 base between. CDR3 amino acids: CASSEANYGYTF. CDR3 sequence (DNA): TGTGCCAGCAGTGAAGCCAACTATGGCTACACCTTC.

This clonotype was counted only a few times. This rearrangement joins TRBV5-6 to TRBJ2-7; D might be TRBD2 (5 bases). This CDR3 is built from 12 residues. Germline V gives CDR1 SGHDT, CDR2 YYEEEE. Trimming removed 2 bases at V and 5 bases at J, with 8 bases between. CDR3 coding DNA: TGTGCCAGCAGCTTCGTGAGGGACGAGCAGTACTTC. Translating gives CASSFVRDEQYF. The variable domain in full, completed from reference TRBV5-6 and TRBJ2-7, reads DAGVTQSPTHLIKTRGQQVTLRCSPKSGHDTVSWYQQALGQGPQFIFQYYEEEERQRGNFPDRFSGHQFPNYSSELNVNALLLGDSALYLCASSFVRDEQYFGPGTRLTVT.

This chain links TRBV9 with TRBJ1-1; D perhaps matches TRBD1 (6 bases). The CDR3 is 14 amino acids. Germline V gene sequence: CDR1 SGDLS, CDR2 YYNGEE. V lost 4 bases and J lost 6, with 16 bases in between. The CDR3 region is CASSKGEYAAEAFF. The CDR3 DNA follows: TGTGCCAGCAGCAAGGGGGAGTATGCCGCTGAAGCTTTCTTT.

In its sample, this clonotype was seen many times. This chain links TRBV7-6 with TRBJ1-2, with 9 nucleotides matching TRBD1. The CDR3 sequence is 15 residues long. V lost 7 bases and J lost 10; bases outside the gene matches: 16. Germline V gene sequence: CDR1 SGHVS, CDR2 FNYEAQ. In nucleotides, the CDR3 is TGTGCCAGCAATTTATACAGGGGGCCTCCAGAGGCCTACACCTTC. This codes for CASNLYRGPPEAYTF. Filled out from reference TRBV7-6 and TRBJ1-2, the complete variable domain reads GAGVSQSPRYKVTKRGQDVALRCDPISGHVSLYWYRQALGQGPEFLTYFNYEAQQDKSGLPNDRFSAERPEGSISTLTIQRTEQRDSAMYRCASNLYRGPPEAYTFGSGTRLTVV.

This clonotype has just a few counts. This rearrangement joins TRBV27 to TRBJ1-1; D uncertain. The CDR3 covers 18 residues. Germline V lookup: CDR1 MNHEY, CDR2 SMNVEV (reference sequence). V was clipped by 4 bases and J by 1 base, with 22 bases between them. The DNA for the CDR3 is TGTGCCAGCAGTTCAGATCGCGGACGTACCACTAAGAACACTGAAGCTTTCTTT. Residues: CASSSDRGRTTKNTEAFF.

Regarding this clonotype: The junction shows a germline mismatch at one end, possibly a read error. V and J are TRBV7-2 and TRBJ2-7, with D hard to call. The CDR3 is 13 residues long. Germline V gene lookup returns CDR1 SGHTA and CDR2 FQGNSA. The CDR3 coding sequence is TGTGTCAGCAGTCAAGTGGGGATAAGCGAGCAGTACTTC. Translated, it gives CVSSQVGISEQYF.

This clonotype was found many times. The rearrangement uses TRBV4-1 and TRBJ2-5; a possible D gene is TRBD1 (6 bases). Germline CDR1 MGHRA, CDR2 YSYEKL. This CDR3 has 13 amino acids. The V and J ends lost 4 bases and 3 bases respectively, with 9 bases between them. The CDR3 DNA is TGCGCCAGCAGCCTCGGACAGAAAGAGACCCAGTACTTC. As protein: CASSLGQKETQYF.

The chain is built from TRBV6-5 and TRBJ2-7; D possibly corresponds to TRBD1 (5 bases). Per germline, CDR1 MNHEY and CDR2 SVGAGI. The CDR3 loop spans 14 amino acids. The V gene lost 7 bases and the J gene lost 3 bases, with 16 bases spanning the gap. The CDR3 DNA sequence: TGTGCCAGCAAAAACCAGGGAAACCGCTACGAGCAGTACTTC. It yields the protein CASKNQGNRYEQYF.

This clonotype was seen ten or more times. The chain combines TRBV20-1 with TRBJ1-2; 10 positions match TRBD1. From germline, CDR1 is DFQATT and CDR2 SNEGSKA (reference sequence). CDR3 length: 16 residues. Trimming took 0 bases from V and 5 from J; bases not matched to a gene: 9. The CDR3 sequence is CSARDLLRTGGYGYTF. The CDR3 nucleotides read TGCAGTGCTAGAGACCTCCTGAGGACAGGGGGTTATGGCTACACCTTC.

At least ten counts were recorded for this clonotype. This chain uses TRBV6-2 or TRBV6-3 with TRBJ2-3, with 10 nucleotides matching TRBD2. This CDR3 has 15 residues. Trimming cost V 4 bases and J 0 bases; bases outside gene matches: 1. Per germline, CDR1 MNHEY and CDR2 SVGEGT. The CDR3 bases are TGTGCCAGCAGTTCGACTAGCGGGAGCACAGATACGCAGTATTTT. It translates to CASSSTSGSTDTQYF.

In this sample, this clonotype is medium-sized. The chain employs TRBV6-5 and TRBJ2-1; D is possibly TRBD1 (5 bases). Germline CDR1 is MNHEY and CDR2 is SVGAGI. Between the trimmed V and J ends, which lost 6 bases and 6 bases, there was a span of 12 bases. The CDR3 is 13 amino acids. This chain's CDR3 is CASSRAGRNEQFF. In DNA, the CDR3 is TGTGCCAGCAGCAGGGCCGGGCGCAATGAGCAGTTCTTC.

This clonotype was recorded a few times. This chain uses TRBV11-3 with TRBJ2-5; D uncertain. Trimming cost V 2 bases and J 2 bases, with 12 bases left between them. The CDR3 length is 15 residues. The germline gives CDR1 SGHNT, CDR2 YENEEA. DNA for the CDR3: TGTGCCAGCAGCTTATTTAACGGGCAGCAAGAGACCCAGTACTTC. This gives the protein CASSLFNGQQETQYF.

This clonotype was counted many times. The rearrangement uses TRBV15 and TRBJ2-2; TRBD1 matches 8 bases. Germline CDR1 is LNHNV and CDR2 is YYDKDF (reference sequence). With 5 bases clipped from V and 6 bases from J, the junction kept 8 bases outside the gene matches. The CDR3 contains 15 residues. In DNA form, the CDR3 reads TGTGCCACCAGCCCAGGACAGGGTTTTGCCGGGGAGCTGTTTTTT. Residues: CATSPGQGFAGELFF.

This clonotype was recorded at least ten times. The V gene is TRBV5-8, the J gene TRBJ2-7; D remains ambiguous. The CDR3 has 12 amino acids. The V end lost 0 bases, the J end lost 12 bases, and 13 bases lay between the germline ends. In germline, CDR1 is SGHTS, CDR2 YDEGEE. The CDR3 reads CASSLASRVSYF. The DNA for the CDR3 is TGTGCCAGCAGCTTGGCCAGCCGAGTCTCGTACTTC.

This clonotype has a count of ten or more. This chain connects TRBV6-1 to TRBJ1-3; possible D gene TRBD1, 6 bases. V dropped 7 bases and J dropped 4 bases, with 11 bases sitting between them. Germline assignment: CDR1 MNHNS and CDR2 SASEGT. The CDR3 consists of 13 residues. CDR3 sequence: CASNLGQGNTIYF. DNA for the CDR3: TGTGCCAGCAACCTAGGACAGGGAAACACCATATATTTT.

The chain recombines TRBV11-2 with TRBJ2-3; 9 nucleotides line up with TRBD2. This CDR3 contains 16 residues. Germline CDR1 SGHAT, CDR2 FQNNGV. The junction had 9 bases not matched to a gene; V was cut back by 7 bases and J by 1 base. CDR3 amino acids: CASIEERGARTDTQYF. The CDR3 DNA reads TGTGCCAGCATCGAGGAGCGGGGGGCTCGCACAGATACGCAGTATTTT.

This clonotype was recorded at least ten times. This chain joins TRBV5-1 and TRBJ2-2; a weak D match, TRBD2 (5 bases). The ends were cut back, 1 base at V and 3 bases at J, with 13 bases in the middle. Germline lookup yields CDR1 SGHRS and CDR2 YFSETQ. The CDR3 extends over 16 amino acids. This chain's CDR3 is CASSLLGQRDTGELFF. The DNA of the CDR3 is TGCGCCAGCAGCTTGTTGGGCCAGAGGGACACCGGGGAGCTGTTTTTT. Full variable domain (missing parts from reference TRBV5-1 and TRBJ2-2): KAGVTQTPRYLIKTRGQQVTLSCSPISGHRSVSWYQQTPGQGLQFLFEYFSETQRNKGNFPGRFSGRQFSNSRSEMNVSTLELGDSALYLCASSLLGQRDTGELFFGEGSRLTVL.

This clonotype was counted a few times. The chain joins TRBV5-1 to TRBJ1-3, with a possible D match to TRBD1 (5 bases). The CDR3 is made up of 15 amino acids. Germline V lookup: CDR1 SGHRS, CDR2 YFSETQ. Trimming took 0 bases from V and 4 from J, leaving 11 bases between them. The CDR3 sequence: CASSLDLGTGNTIYF. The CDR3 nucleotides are TGCGCCAGCAGCTTGGATTTGGGGACGGGAAACACCATATATTTT.

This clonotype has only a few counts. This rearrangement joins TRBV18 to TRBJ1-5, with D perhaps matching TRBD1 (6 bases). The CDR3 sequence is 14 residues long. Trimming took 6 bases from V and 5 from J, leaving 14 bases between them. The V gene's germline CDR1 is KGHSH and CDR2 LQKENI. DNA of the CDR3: TGTGCCAGCTCGACGCTAGGGGGGGATCAGCCCCAGCATTTT. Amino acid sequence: CASSTLGGDQPQHF.

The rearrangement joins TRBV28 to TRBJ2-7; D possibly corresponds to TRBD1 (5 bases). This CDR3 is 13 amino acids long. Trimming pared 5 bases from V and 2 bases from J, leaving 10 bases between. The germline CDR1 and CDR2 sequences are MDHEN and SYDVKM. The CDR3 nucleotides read TGTGCCAGCAGTACCAGGGATCCCTACGAGCAGTACTTC. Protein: CASSTRDPYEQYF.

DNA of the CDR3: TGTGCCAGCTCAGCCGGGACAGCGAACACTGAAGCTTTCTTT. As protein: CASSAGTANTEAFF. The V call is TRBV18, the J call TRBJ1-1; 7 nucleotides match TRBD1. Germline trimming cut 5 bases from V and 1 base from J; bases unmatched to any gene: 4. Germline values: CDR1 KGHSH, CDR2 LQKENI. CDR3 length: 14 amino acids. Using reference TRBV18 and TRBJ1-1 for the parts outside the CDR3, the full variable domain is NAGVMQNPRHLVRRRGQEARLRCSPMKGHSHVYWYRQLPEEGLKFMVYLQKENIIDESGMPKERFSAEFPKEGPSILRIQQVVRGDSAAYFCASSAGTANTEAFFGQGTRLTVV.

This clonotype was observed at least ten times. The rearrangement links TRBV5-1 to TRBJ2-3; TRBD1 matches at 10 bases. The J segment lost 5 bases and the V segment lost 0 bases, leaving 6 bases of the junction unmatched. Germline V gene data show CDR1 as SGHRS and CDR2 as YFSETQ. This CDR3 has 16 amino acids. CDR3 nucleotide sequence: TGCGCCAGCAGCTTGGCCGGGACAGGGGTCGGAGATACGCAGTATTTT. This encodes CASSLAGTGVGDTQYF.

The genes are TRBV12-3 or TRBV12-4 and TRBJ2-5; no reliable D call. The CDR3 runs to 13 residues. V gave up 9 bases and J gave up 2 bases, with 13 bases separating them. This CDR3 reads CASSGRRQETQYF. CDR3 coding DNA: TGTGCCAGTTCAGGTCGACGACAAGAGACCCAGTACTTC.

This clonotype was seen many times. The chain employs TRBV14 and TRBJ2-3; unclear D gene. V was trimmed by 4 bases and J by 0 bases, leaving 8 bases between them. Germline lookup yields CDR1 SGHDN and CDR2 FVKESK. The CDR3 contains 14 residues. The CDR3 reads CASSPVASTDTQYF. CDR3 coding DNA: TGTGCCAGCAGCCCCGTCGCTAGCACAGATACGCAGTATTTT.

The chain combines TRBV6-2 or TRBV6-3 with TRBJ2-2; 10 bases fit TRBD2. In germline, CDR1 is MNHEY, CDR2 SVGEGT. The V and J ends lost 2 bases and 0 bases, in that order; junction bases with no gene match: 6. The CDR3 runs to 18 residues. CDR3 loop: CASSYGTSDWANTGELFF. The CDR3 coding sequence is TGTGCCAGCAGTTACGGGACTAGCGATTGGGCGAACACCGGGGAGCTGTTTTTT.